Listed below are T cell receptor beta chains from one sample, sequenced in a study of spatial heterogeneity in lung cancer. MiXCR was run by TCRdb on the 5' RACE reads, yielding one entry per CDR3 protein. The sample has 40,000 or so distinct CDR3 sequences, around 7.5% seen once; the top ten hold around 30%. The sample in question was PBMCs, obtained at surgery. The source is a male donor with early-stage non-small cell lung cancer. The CDR3 runs from the conserved cysteine through the conserved F or W. A D gene is named only where the DNA matches it firmly. Size is stated for part of the rows, as once, few or many counts, or as a class when the clone is expanded.

size | J | D | V | CDR3 | DNA
many | TRBJ2-5 | . | TRBV4-2 | CASSQDLGPETQYF | TGTGCCAGCAGCCAAGATCTGGGTCCCGAGACCCAGTACTTC
. | TRBJ1-6 | TRBD1 | TRBV6-5 | CASTYGQGISPLHF | TGTGCCAGCACCTACGGACAGGGGATTTCACCCCTCCACTTT
few | TRBJ1-1 | . | TRBV3-2 | CASSQERGHTEAFF | TGTGCCAGCAGCCAAGAACGGGGCCACACTGAAGCTTTCTTT
many | TRBJ1-2 | . | TRBV3-1 | CASSQDGAEYGYTF | TGTGCCAGCAGCCAAGATGGGGCGGAATATGGCTACACCTTC
many | TRBJ2-7 | TRBD1 | TRBV5-1 | CASSFGQVKGEQYF | TGCGCCAGCAGCTTCGGACAGGTAAAGGGGGAGCAGTACTTC
many | TRBJ2-5 | . | TRBV4-2 | CASSQEIEQGTQYF | TGTGCCAGCAGCCAAGAAATCGAGCAGGGGACCCAGTACTTC
many | TRBJ2-3 | . | TRBV5-5 | CASSNGMRTDTQYF | TGTGCCAGCAGCAACGGCATGCGCACAGATACGCAGTATTTT
many | TRBJ2-3 | . | TRBV7-2 | CASSSTSSSTDTQYF | TGTGCCAGCAGCTCGACTAGTTCTAGCACAGATACGCAGTATTTT
many | TRBJ2-3 | TRBD2 | TRBV12-3/TRBV12-4 | CASSPLLAGDPTDTQYF | TGTGCCAGCAGTCCGTTACTAGCGGGAGATCCCACAGATACGCAGTATTTT
few | TRBJ2-3 | . | TRBV4-3 | CASSQDRLRADTQYF | TGCGCCAGCAGCCAAGATCGGTTGCGGGCAGATACGCAGTATTTT
many | TRBJ2-3 | TRBD1 | TRBV18 | CASSPGQVGEDTQYF | TGTGCCAGCTCACCCGGACAGGTTGGGGAAGATACGCAGTATTTT
. | TRBJ1-5 | . | TRBV7-9 | CASGIGGSNQPQHF | TGTGCCAGCGGAATTGGGGGGAGCAATCAGCCCCAGCATTTT
. | TRBJ1-5 | TRBD1 | TRBV6-4 | CASMSERTGGDGNQPQHF | TGTGCCAGCATGTCAGAGAGGACAGGGGGCGATGGCAATCAGCCCCAGCATTTT
. | TRBJ2-1 | TRBD2 | TRBV11-2 | CASSALGGTSSYNEQFF | TGTGCCAGCAGCGCACTCGGGGGGACGAGCTCCTACAATGAGCAGTTCTTC
few | TRBJ2-5 | TRBD1 | TRBV6-1 | CASRPDRARGETQYF | TGTGCCAGCAGACCTGACAGGGCGCGAGGGGAGACCCAGTACTTC
many | TRBJ2-1 | TRBD1 | TRBV7-8 | CASSFFQGQNNEQFF | TGTGCCAGCAGCTTTTTTCAGGGACAGAACAATGAGCAGTTCTTC
. | TRBJ1-1 | . | TRBV6-2/TRBV6-3 | CASSYSMRGVNTEAFF | TGTGCCAGCAGTTACTCGATGAGGGGAGTGAACACTGAAGCTTTCTTT
many | TRBJ2-3 | TRBD2 | TRBV29-1 | CSVESPSGLTDTQYF | TGCAGCGTTGAATCTCCTAGCGGGCTCACAGATACGCAGTATTTT
. | TRBJ2-5 | . | TRBV7-6 | CASSLTPQGSGETQYF | TGTGCCAGCAGCTTAACGCCTCAGGGGAGCGGAGAGACCCAGTACTTC
. | TRBJ2-1 | TRBD2 | TRBV24-1 | CATSESGLAAYNEQFF | TGTGCCACCAGTGAATCGGGACTAGCGGCCTACAATGAGCAGTTCTTC
few | TRBJ2-5 | TRBD2 | TRBV9 | CASNGGVQETQYF | TGTGCCAGCAACGGGGGGGTCCAAGAGACCCAGTACTTC
many | TRBJ1-5 | TRBD1 | TRBV9 | CASSVNGQGNQPQHF | TGTGCCAGCAGCGTAAACGGACAGGGGAATCAGCCCCAGCATTTT
. | TRBJ2-2 | . | TRBV30 | CAWSVLVGGELFF | TGTGCCTGGAGTGTACTAGTTGGCGGGGAGCTGTTTTTT
many | TRBJ1-5 | TRBD1 | TRBV10-2 | CASSASGTGTLSNQPQHF | TGCGCCAGCAGTGCTTCTGGGACAGGGACTCTAAGCAATCAGCCCCAGCATTTT
. | TRBJ2-1 | . | TRBV20-1 | CSARVTNGSFNEQFF | TGCAGTGCTAGGGTGACTAACGGGAGTTTCAATGAGCAGTTCTTC
many | TRBJ1-2 | . | TRBV2 | CASSLLQGAGYTF | TGTGCCAGCAGTCTATTACAGGGCGCTGGCTACACCTTC
many | TRBJ1-6 | . | TRBV7-2 | CASSLDRTLIHF | TGTGCCAGCAGCTTAGATAGGACCCTTATTCACTTT
. | TRBJ2-3 | . | TRBV7-8 | CASSPGLYTVTDTQYF | TGTGCCAGCAGCCCTGGACTCTACACTGTTACAGATACGCAGTATTTT